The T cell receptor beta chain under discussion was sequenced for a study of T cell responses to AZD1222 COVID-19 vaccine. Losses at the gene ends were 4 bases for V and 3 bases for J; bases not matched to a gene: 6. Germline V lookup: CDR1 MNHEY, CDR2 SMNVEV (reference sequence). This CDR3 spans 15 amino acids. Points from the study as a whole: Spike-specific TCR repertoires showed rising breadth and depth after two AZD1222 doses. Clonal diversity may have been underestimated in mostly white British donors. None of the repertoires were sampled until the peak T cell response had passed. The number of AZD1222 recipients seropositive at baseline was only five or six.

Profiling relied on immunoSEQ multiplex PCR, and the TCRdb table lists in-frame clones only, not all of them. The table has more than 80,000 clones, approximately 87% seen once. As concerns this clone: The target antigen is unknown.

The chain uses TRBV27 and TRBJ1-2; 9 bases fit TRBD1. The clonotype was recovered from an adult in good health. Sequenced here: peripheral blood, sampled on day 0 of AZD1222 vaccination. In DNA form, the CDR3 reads TGTGCCAGCAGTTCAAGACAGGGGGGGGACTATGGCTACACCTTC. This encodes CASSSRQGGDYGYTF.